Below, 13 T cell receptor beta chains from the same sample are listed, as sequenced in a study of T cells in localized non-small cell lung cancer. Some clones are missing from TCRdb's copy, which holds only in-frame ones; the method was immunoSEQ multiplex PCR. The table lists approximately 67,000 clones, just under 85% of them singletons, with 13% in the top ten. Here the sequenced sample was peripheral blood, taken before any cancer treatment. These receptors were collected from an older female donor with stage I lung adenocarcinoma.

The chain is built from TRBV6-5 and TRBJ1-2, with 10 bases that match TRBD1. V shed 6 bases and J 7 bases; nucleotides not matched to a gene: 5. Germline V gene sequence: CDR1 MNHEY, CDR2 SVGAGI. The CDR3 has 13 amino acids. The CDR3 DNA follows: TGTGCCAGCAGAAGACAGGGGGCTCGTGGCTACACCTTC. Translation gives CASRRQGARGYTF.

This sequence joins TRBV11-2 and TRBJ2-5, with unresolved D. The CDR3 is 14 amino acids. The V and J ends lost 5 bases and 1 base respectively, with 11 bases between them. Germline CDR1 SGHAT, CDR2 FQNNGV. CDR3 region: CASSKSRTQETQYF. The CDR3 DNA follows: TGTGCCAGCAGCAAATCCCGGACCCAAGAGACCCAGTACTTC.

This clone is a singleton in its sample. This sequence joins TRBV2 and TRBJ2-5; D unresolved. Germline CDR1 SNHLY, CDR2 FYNNEI. Trimming took off 6 bases at V and 5 bases at J, with 4 bases between the two ends. The CDR3 has 10 amino acids. The CDR3 protein is CASRRETQYF. In DNA form, the CDR3 reads TGTGCCAGCAGGCGGGAGACCCAGTACTTC.

The chain joins TRBV7-2 to TRBJ2-7, with 12 nucleotides matching TRBD2. After removal of 0 bases from V and 4 bases from J, the junction contained 1 base not matched to a gene. The V gene's germline CDR1 is SGHTA and CDR2 FQGNSA. There are 15 residues in the CDR3. The CDR3 DNA reads as TGTGCCAGCAGCTTAGCCACTAGCGGGGGGTACGAGCAGTACTTC. This encodes CASSLATSGGYEQYF.

V gene TRBV7-2 combines with J gene TRBJ2-7; the match to TRBD2 covers 8 bases. The J segment lost 5 bases and the V segment lost 0 bases, leaving 12 bases of the junction unmatched. Germline loops: CDR1 SGHTA, CDR2 FQGNSA. The CDR3 runs to 17 residues. Here the CDR3 reads CASSLASGTGGQNEQYF. DNA for the CDR3: TGTGCCAGCAGCTTAGCTAGCGGCACGGGAGGGCAGAACGAGCAGTACTTC.

This sequence joins TRBV7-9 and TRBJ2-2; 8 bases are a match to TRBD2. The CDR3 has 15 amino acids. From germline, CDR1 is SEHNR and CDR2 FQNEAQ (reference sequence). V trimming: 3 bases; J trimming: 3 bases; junction bases outside the gene matches: 3. The CDR3 here is CASSFGLAHTGELFF. The CDR3, as DNA: TGTGCCAGCAGCTTTGGACTAGCCCACACCGGGGAGCTGTTTTTT.

This chain uses TRBV27 with TRBJ2-2, with TRBD1 as a possible D gene (5 bases). Trimming stripped 5 bases from V and 6 bases from J, with 13 bases between. The CDR3 length is 14 residues. The V gene's germline CDR1 is MNHEY and CDR2 SMNVEV (reference sequence). The CDR3 DNA reads TGTGCCAGCAGTCGTGGGGCAGGCGCCGGGGAGCTGTTTTTT. Translating it yields CASSRGAGAGELFF.

This rearrangement joins TRBV6-1 to TRBJ1-2; D ambiguous. Germline V gene lookup returns CDR1 MNHNS and CDR2 SASEGT. V was trimmed by 1 base and J by 4 bases, leaving 16 bases between them. The CDR3 has 16 residues. The CDR3 region is CASSEEVMVTSYGYTF. As DNA, the CDR3 is TGTGCCAGCAGTGAAGAGGTCATGGTGACTTCCTATGGCTACACCTTC.

The chain recombines TRBV15 with TRBJ2-1; 8 nucleotides match TRBD2. J gave up 7 bases and V 1 base, and 6 bases lay outside the gene matches. Germline V gives CDR1 LNHNV, CDR2 YYDKDF (reference sequence). This CDR3 contains 15 residues. The CDR3 DNA reads as TGTGCCACCAGCAGAGGCGAACTAGCGGCAAATGAGCAGTTCTTC. As protein: CATSRGELAANEQFF.

This chain uses TRBV5-1 with TRBJ2-7; 13 bases align to TRBD2. V gave up 1 base and J gave up 3 bases; unmatched junction bases: 4. Germline loops: CDR1 SGHRS, CDR2 YFSETQ. This CDR3 has 16 residues. CDR3 coding DNA: TGCGCCAGCAGCTTGAGGACTAGCGGGAGCCACTACGAGCAGTACTTC. This gives the protein CASSLRTSGSHYEQYF. The variable domain in full, with the rest retrieved from reference TRBV5-1 and TRBJ2-7, is KAGVTQTPRYLIKTRGQQVTLSCSPISGHRSVSWYQQTPGQGLQFLFEYFSETQRNKGNFPGRFSGRQFSNSRSEMNVSTLELGDSALYLCASSLRTSGSHYEQYFGPGTRLTVT.

This chain joins TRBV5-1 and TRBJ1-1; maybe TRBD1 (5 bases). Between the trimmed V and J ends, which lost 4 bases and 4 bases, there was a span of 17 bases. This CDR3 comprises 15 residues. Germline loops: CDR1 SGHRS, CDR2 YFSETQ. The DNA for the CDR3 is TGCGCCAGCAGCCTGGAAGGAGGTGGGGGCACTGAAGCTTTCTTT. It is translated as CASSLEGGGGTEAFF.

This sequence joins TRBV7-9 and TRBJ2-1; 9 bases fit TRBD1. This CDR3 is built from 16 residues. The trim removed 4 bases at V and 0 bases at J, leaving 4 bases unmatched. Germline lookup yields CDR1 SEHNR and CDR2 FQNEAQ (reference sequence). This CDR3 reads CASSSGTGNSYNEQFF. CDR3 bases: TGTGCCAGCAGCTCAGGGACAGGGAACTCCTACAATGAGCAGTTCTTC.

The chain has TRBV5-6 and TRBJ2-7, with a possible D match to TRBD1 (5 bases). The V end was cut by 0 bases, the J end by 3 bases, with 10 bases between. This CDR3 comprises 14 residues. CDR1 and CDR2 from the germline V gene are SGHDT and YYEEEE. Here the CDR3 DNA reads TGTGCCAGCAGCTTGGGCGACAGCTTCTACGAGCAGTACTTC. Its protein product is CASSLGDSFYEQYF.